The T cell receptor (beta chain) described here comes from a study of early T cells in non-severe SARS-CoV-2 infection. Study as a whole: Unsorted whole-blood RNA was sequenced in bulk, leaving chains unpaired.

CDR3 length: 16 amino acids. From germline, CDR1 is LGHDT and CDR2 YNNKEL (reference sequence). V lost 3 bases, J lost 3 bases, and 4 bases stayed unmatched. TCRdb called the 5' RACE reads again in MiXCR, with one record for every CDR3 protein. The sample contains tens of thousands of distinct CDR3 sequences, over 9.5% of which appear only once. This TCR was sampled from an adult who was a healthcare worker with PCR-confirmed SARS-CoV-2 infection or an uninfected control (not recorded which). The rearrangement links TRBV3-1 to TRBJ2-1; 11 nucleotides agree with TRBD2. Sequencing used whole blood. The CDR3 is CASSQGLAAFYNEQFF. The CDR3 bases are TGTGCCAGCAGCCAGGGACTAGCGGCCTTCTACAATGAGCAGTTCTTC.